This T cell receptor (beta chain) was identified during a study of blood T cell repertoires in COVID-19. Study-wide background: There were acute and convalescent COVID-19 samples, and they came from the United States, Italy and Spain.

Assay used: immunoSEQ multiplex PCR; TCRdb lists only in-frame clones, some missing. The top ten clones hold 8.2% of a sample with about 220,000 clones, around 80% of them seen once. Germline assignment: CDR1 MNHEY and CDR2 SVGAGI. The CDR3 runs 12 residues. V was clipped by 9 bases and J by 4 bases, with 11 bases between them. The sequenced sample was peripheral blood. This chain links TRBV6-5 with TRBJ2-3, with D unresolved. The receptor's source is a woman aged 45-65 years with acute or convalescent COVID-19. For the CDR3, the DNA is TGTGCCAGTAACTACTTCGCAGATACGCAGTATTTT. This translates into CASNYFADTQYF.